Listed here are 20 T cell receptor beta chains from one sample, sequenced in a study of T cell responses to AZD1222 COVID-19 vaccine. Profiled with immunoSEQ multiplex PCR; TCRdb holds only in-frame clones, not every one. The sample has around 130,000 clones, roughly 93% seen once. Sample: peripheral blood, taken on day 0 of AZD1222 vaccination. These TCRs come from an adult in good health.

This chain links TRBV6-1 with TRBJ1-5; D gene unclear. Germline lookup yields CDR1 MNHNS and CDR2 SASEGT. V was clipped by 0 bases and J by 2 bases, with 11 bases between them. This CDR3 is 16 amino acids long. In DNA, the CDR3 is TGTGCCAGCAGTGAAGCGGTGGGAGGTGGCAATCAGCCCCAGCATTTT. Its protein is CASSEAVGGGNQPQHF.

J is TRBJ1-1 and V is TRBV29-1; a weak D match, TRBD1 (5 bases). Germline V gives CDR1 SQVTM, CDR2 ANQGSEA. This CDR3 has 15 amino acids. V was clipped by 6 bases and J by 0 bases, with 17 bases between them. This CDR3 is CSVAPGLRLNTEAFF. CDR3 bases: TGCAGCGTAGCCCCGGGACTGAGGCTGAACACTGAAGCTTTCTTT.

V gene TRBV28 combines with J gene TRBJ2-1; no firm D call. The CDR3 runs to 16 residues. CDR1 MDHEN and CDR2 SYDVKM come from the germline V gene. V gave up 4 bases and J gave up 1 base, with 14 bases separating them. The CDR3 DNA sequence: TGTGCCAGCAGTTCTGGCTTCGGCGCTTCCTACAATGAGCAGTTCTTC. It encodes CASSSGFGASYNEQFF. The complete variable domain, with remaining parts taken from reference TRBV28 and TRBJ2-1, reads DVKVTQSSRYLVKRTGEKVFLECVQDMDHENMFWYRQDPGLGLRLIYFSYDVKMKEKGDIPEGYSVSREKKERFSLILESASTNQTSMYLCASSSGFGASYNEQFFGPGTRLTVL.

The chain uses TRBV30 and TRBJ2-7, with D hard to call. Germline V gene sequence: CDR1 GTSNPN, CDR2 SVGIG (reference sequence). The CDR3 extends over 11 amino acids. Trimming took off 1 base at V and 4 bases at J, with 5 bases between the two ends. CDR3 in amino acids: CAWSATYEQYF. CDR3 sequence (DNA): TGTGCCTGGAGTGCAACATACGAGCAGTACTTC.

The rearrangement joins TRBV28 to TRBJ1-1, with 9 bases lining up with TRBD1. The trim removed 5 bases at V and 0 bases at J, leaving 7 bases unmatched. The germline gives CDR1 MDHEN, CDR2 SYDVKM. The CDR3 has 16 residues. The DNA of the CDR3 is TGTGCCAGCAGTCCAGGGACAGGGAGAATGAACACTGAAGCTTTCTTT. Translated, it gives CASSPGTGRMNTEAFF.

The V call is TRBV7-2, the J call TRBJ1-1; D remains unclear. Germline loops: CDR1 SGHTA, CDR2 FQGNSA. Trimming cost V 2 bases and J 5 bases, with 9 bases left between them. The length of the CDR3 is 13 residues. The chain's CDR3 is CASSLRVQTEAFF. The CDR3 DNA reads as TGTGCCAGCAGCTTACGGGTCCAGACTGAAGCTTTCTTT.

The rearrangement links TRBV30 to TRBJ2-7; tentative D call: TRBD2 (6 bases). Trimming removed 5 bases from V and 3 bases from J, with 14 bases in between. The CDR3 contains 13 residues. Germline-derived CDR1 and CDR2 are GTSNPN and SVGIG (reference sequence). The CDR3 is CAWGWDGSYEQYF. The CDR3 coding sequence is TGTGCCTGGGGCTGGGACGGGAGCTACGAGCAGTACTTC.

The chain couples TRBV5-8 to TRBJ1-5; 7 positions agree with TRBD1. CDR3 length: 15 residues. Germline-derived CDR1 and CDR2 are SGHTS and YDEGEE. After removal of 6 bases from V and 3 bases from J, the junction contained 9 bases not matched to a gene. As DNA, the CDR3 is TGTGCCAGCACCTTATCAGGGGGACTCAATCAGCCCCAGCATTTT. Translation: CASTLSGGLNQPQHF.

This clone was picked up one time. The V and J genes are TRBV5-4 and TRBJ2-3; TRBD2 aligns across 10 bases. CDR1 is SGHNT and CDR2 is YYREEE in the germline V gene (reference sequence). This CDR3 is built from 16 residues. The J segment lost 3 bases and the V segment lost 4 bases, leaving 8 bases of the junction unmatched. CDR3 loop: CASSVKLAGVTDTQYF. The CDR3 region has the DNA TGTGCCAGCAGCGTGAAGCTAGCGGGAGTGACAGATACGCAGTATTTT.

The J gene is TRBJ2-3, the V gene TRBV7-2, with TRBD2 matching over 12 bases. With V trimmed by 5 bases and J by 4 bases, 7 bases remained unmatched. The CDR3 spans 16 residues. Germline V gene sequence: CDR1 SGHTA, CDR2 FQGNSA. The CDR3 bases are TGTGCCAGCAGCGCTACCAGACTAGCGGGAGCAGATACGCAGTATTTT. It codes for CASSATRLAGADTQYF.

The CDR3 nucleotides are TGTGCCAGCTCGGCGGTTGCCGGGGAGCTGTTTTTT. Amino acids: CASSAVAGELFF. V gene TRBV6-6 combines with J gene TRBJ2-2, with D hard to call. The germline gives CDR1 MNHNY, CDR2 SVGAGI (reference sequence). This CDR3 spans 12 amino acids. V was cut by 8 bases and J by 6 bases, with 10 bases left in between.

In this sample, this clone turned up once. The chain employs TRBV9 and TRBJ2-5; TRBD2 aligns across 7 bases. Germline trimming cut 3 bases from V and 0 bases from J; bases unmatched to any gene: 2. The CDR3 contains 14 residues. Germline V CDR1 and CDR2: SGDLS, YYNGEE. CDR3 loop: CASSARGNQETQYF. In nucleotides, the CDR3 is TGTGCCAGCAGCGCGCGGGGGAACCAAGAGACCCAGTACTTC.

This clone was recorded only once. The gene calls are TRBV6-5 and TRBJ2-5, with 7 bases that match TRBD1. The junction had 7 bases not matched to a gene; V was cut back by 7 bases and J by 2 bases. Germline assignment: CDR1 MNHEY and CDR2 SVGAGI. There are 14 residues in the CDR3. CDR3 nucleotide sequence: TGTGCCAGCACCCCGGGACAGTCACAAGAGACCCAGTACTTC. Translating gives CASTPGQSQETQYF.

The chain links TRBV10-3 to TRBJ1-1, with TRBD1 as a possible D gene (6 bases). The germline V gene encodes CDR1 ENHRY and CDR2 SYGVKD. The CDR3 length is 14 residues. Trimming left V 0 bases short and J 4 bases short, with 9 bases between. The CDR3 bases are TGTGCCATCAGTGAGTCGTGGGGGCTCACTGAAGCTTTCTTT. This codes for CAISESWGLTEAFF.

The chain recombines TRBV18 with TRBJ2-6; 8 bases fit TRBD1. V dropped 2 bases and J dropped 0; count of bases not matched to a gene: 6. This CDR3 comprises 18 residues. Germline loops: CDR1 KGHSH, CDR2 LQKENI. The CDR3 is CASSPSGTGNSGANVLTF. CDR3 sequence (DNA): TGTGCCAGCTCACCATCAGGGACAGGAAACTCTGGGGCCAACGTCCTGACTTTC.

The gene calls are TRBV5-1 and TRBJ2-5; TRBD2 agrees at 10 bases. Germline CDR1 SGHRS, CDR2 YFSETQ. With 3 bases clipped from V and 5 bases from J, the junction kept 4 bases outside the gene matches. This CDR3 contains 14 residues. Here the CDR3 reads CASSWGLAQETQYF. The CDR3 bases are TGCGCCAGCAGCTGGGGACTAGCGCAGGAGACCCAGTACTTC.

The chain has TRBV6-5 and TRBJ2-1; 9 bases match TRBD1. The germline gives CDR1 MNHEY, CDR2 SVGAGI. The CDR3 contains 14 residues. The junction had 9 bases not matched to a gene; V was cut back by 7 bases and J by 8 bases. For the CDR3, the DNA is TGTGCCAGCAAAAGACAGGGGGTCCGGGATGAGCAGTTCTTC. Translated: CASKRQGVRDEQFF.

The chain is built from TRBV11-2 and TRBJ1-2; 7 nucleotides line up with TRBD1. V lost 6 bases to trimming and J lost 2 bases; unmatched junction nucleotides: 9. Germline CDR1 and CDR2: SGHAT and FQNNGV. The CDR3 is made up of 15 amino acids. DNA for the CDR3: TGTGCCAGCAGAAACTTACAGGGGTGGAACTATGGCTACACCTTC. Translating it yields CASRNLQGWNYGYTF.

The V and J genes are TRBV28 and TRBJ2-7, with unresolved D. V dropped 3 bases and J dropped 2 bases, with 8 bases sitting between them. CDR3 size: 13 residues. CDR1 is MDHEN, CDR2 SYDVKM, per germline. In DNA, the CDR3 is TGTGCCAGCAGTTTGCTCTCCCCCTACGAGCAGTACTTC. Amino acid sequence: CASSLLSPYEQYF.

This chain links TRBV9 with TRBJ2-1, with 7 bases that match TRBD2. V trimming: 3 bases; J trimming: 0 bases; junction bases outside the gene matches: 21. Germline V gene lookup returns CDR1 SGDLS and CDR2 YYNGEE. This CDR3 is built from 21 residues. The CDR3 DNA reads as TGTGCCAGCAGCGACGCAGGCGGGAGTAAAACTAACAAGTACTCCTACAATGAGCAGTTCTTC. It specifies CASSDAGGSKTNKYSYNEQFF. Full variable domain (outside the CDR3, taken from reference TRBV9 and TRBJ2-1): DSGVTQTPKHLITATGQRVTLRCSPRSGDLSVYWYQQSLDQGLQFLIQYYNGEERAKGNILERFSAQQFPDLHSELNLSSLELGDSALYFCASSDAGGSKTNKYSYNEQFFGPGTRLTVL.